The T cell receptor beta chain under discussion was sequenced for a study of OX40 agonist ivuxolimab in advanced cancers. Study-wide context: Of mixed ages from about 20 to 80 and averaging roughly 66 years, the group was approximately 84% male. Treatment received earlier with anti-PD-1, anti-PD-L1 or anti-CTLA-4 agents was allowed, and over 30% had some.

In its sample, this clone was seen once. What it binds is not known. Whole-study findings and limits: Doses of 0.1 to 3.0 mg/kg were accompanied by clonal expansion of CD4+ and CD8+ blood T cells by week 6.

V gave up 4 bases and J gave up 1 base; unmatched junction bases: 7. Germline lookup yields CDR1 SQVTM and CDR2 ANQGSEA. The CDR3 has 15 residues. Assay used: immunoSEQ multiplex PCR; TCRdb lists only in-frame clones, some missing. The sample consists of around 86,000 clones, roughly 91% of them appearing once. This TCR derives from an adult with an advanced solid tumor such as melanoma, head and neck, liver or kidney cancer. The gene calls are TRBV29-1 and TRBJ1-5, with 7 bases fitting TRBD1. The sequenced sample was CD4+ or CD8+ T cells sorted from blood, obtained in a trial of the OX40 agonist ivuxolimab. The CDR3 is CSVVKEGASNQPQHF. Written as DNA, the CDR3 is TGCAGCGTTGTTAAAGAGGGGGCGAGCAATCAGCCCCAGCATTTT.